Detailed here is one T cell receptor (beta chain). Antigen: not known. The sample is drawn from a study of siplizumab effects on memory and regulatory T cells. Assay: immunoSEQ multiplex PCR; the TCRdb copy retains only in-frame clones and omits some. Of some 97,000 clones in the sample, about 90% were seen once. The V segment lost 3 bases and the J segment 4 bases; nucleotides outside the gene matches: 15. Germline CDR1 and CDR2: SGDLS and YYNGEE. The CDR3 runs to 17 residues. Notes on the study in general: The study found that mappable alloreactive CD4+ clones averaged around 68% Treg-derived with siplizumab and approximately 28% in controls.

The chain links TRBV9 to TRBJ2-5, with TRBD1 matching over 7 bases. This TCR came from a human donor in good health. Sequencing was performed on Tregs sorted from blood. DNA for the CDR3: TGTGCCAGCAGCGCCCACAGGGGCATCTCTTGGGGAGAGACCCAGTACTTC. It is translated as CASSAHRGISWGETQYF.